These 8 T cell receptor beta chains were sequenced from one sample in a study of blood T cell repertoires in COVID-19. Libraries were prepared by immunoSEQ multiplex PCR; TCRdb keeps only in-frame clonotypes and omits some of them. Among 220,000 or so clones, about 85% were seen once, and the ten largest hold 2.5% to 3.5%. The sequencing sample was made of peripheral blood. These TCRs come from a man between 50 and 59 years old who had recovered from COVID-19.

This clone was counted only a few times. This sequence joins TRBV11-1 and TRBJ2-3; D might be TRBD2 (6 bases). V was cut by 1 base and J by 1 base, with 6 bases left in between. There are 14 residues in the CDR3. CDR1 is SGHAT, CDR2 FQDESV, per germline (reference sequence). The CDR3 protein is CASSLGGGTDTQYF. In DNA form, the CDR3 reads TGTGCCAGCAGCTTAGGGGGGGGCACAGATACGCAGTATTTT.

V gene TRBV29-1 combines with J gene TRBJ1-2; 7 bases line up with TRBD1. This CDR3 contains 13 residues. The germline gives CDR1 SQVTM, CDR2 ANQGSEA. Trimming removed 7 bases from V and 7 bases from J; junction bases left unmatched: 12. In DNA, the CDR3 is TGCAGCGCTAAAACTACAGGGGTTTCTGGCTACACCTTC. Its protein is CSAKTTGVSGYTF.

V usage is TRBV6-6 and J usage is TRBJ2-7; 7 bases line up with TRBD2. Trimming took 6 bases from V and 3 from J; bases not matched to a gene: 8. The CDR3 loop spans 14 amino acids. Germline V gene sequence: CDR1 MNHNY, CDR2 SVGAGI (reference sequence). The CDR3 spells CASSPASGVYEQYF. The CDR3 bases are TGTGCCAGCAGCCCCGCTAGCGGAGTCTACGAGCAGTACTTC.

The chain combines TRBV6-9 with TRBJ2-5; 9 bases agree with TRBD2. Trimming removed 9 bases from V and 4 bases from J; junction bases left unmatched: 9. This CDR3 spans 14 amino acids. Germline CDR1 is MNHGY and CDR2 is SVAAGI. DNA for the CDR3: TGTGCCAGGACTAGCGGTAGTTTAAGAGAGACCCAGTACTTC. Its protein product is CARTSGSLRETQYF.

The chain employs TRBV6-5 and TRBJ2-5; perhaps TRBD1 as D (6 bases). Trimming removed 1 base from V and 4 bases from J, with 16 bases in between. The CDR3 runs 16 residues. CDR1 and CDR2 (germline): MNHEY, SVGAGI. CDR3: CASSYFSSWGRETQYF. The CDR3 coding sequence is TGTGCCAGCAGTTACTTTTCGAGTTGGGGGCGAGAGACCCAGTACTTC.

This clone was detected only a few times. The genes are TRBV6-2 or TRBV6-3 and TRBJ1-3; 7 bases map to TRBD1. Trimming took 5 bases from V and 0 from J; bases not matched to a gene: 10. The CDR3 spans 17 residues. CDR1 is MNHEY and CDR2 is SVGEGT in the germline V gene. The CDR3 DNA follows: TGTGCCAGCAGTACCGGGACAGCTTATTTCTCTGGAAACACCATATATTTT. This codes for CASSTGTAYFSGNTIYF.

The V call is TRBV5-4, the J call TRBJ2-3; weak D call: TRBD2 (6 bases). The CDR3 runs 17 residues. Trimming shortened V by 4 bases and J by 0 bases, and 18 bases separated the two germline ends. Germline V gene sequence: CDR1 SGHNT, CDR2 YYREEE (reference sequence). The CDR3 spells CASSQGGAATSTDTQYF. The CDR3 nucleotides are TGTGCCAGCAGCCAGGGCGGGGCGGCAACTAGCACAGATACGCAGTATTTT.

The V and J genes are TRBV29-1 and TRBJ1-2, with 8 bases lining up with TRBD1. The CDR3 consists of 12 residues. Germline V gene sequence: CDR1 SQVTM, CDR2 ANQGSEA. The junction had 4 bases not matched to a gene; V was cut back by 5 bases and J by 5 bases. The CDR3 loop reads CSVLDREYGYTF. In DNA, the CDR3 is TGCAGCGTTTTGGACAGGGAATATGGCTACACCTTC.